This T cell receptor (beta chain) originates from a study of cytomegalovirus exposure and HLA in healthy donors. Study at large: HLA-typed donors were the source of 83 million or so unique TCRs held in an early data release.

Study-level findings and limits: Of the V segments, some could not be distinguished, including TRBV6-2 and TRBV6-3, and were excluded. Follow-up analysis found HLA locus-dependent TCR association rates, highest for DRB1 and lowest for HLA-C. An analysis was carried out later, and it reportedly showed fewer N-insertions in an Asian-associated ancestry cluster than the roughly 700-donor mean.

The PCR ran on 60 Vbeta and 13 Jbeta primers. The protocol was immunoSEQ multiplex PCR, while the TCRdb copy is restricted to in-frame clones and leaves out a portion. The sample has 80,000 to 95,000 clones, and its top ten clones hold around 1.1%. With regard to this clone: Its antigen remains unidentified.

This CDR3 is 15 amino acids long. Germline V gene sequence: CDR1 SGHNT, CDR2 YYREEE (reference sequence). V trimming: 5 bases; J trimming: 5 bases; junction bases outside the gene matches: 11. The J gene is TRBJ2-5, the V gene TRBV5-4; 8 positions match TRBD1. The clonotype originates from a woman aged 25-40 years in good health and CMV-seronegative. Sequenced input: PBMCs. Here the CDR3 reads CASSSGQGLDETQYF. The CDR3 DNA sequence: TGTGCCAGCAGTTCTGGACAGGGACTTGATGAGACCCAGTACTTC.